Following are 14 T cell receptor beta chains from one sample sequenced in a study of blood T cell repertoires in COVID-19. Sequencing used immunoSEQ multiplex PCR; TCRdb keeps in-frame clones, though not all of them. The profile shows about 66,000 clones, approximately 88% of them singletons. Sample: peripheral blood. These receptors originate from a woman between 65 and 79 years old with acute or convalescent COVID-19.

Here the CDR3 reads CASSPWGAPNQPQHF. CDR3 bases: TGTGCCAGCAGTCCCTGGGGAGCCCCCAATCAGCCCCAGCATTTT. The chain has TRBV5-6 and TRBJ1-5, with D unclear. Germline loops: CDR1 SGHDT, CDR2 YYEEEE. This CDR3 spans 15 amino acids. Trimming took off 5 bases at V and 3 bases at J, with 15 bases between the two ends. Drawing the rest from reference TRBV5-6 and TRBJ1-5, the complete variable domain is DAGVTQSPTHLIKTRGQQVTLRCSPKSGHDTVSWYQQALGQGPQFIFQYYEEEERQRGNFPDRFSGHQFPNYSSELNVNALLLGDSALYLCASSPWGAPNQPQHFGDGTRLSIL.

The chain combines TRBV7-2 with TRBJ1-1; D uncertain. Per germline, CDR1 SGHTA and CDR2 FQGNSA. Deletions cut 2 bases from V and 1 base from J, with 8 bases between. CDR3 length: 14 amino acids. The CDR3 DNA follows: TGTGCCAGCAGCTTATACCCGGGGAACACTGAAGCTTTCTTT. It is translated as CASSLYPGNTEAFF.

This clone turned up a few times. The rearrangement links TRBV7-9 to TRBJ1-1; weak D call: TRBD1 (5 bases). The CDR3 spans 14 residues. Germline loops: CDR1 SEHNR, CDR2 FQNEAQ (reference sequence). V dropped 2 bases and J dropped 5 bases, with 12 bases sitting between them. The CDR3 protein is CASSLRGGGTEAFF. The CDR3, as DNA: TGTGCCAGCAGCTTAAGGGGCGGGGGAACTGAAGCTTTCTTT.

V usage is TRBV9 and J usage is TRBJ1-1; 8 bases align to TRBD1. The CDR3 spans 16 residues. The V and J ends lost 4 bases and 0 bases, in that order; junction bases with no gene match: 8. Germline lookup yields CDR1 SGDLS and CDR2 YYNGEE. The CDR3 sequence: CASSPLTGALNTEAFF. The CDR3 DNA reads TGTGCCAGCAGCCCTTTGACAGGGGCCTTGAACACTGAAGCTTTCTTT.

The chain has TRBV5-4 and TRBJ1-3; D remains ambiguous. The CDR3 loop spans 15 amino acids. Germline V gene lookup returns CDR1 SGHNT and CDR2 YYREEE (reference sequence). V was cut by 0 bases and J by 2 bases, with 9 bases left in between. This CDR3 reads CASSLDGGTGNTIYF. DNA for the CDR3: TGTGCCAGCAGCTTGGACGGCGGGACTGGAAACACCATATATTTT. The variable domain in full, with the rest retrieved from reference TRBV5-4 and TRBJ1-3, is ETGVTQSPTHLIKTRGQQVTLRCSSQSGHNTVSWYQQALGQGPQFIFQYYREEENGRGNFPPRFSGLQFPNYSSELNVNALELDDSALYLCASSLDGGTGNTIYFGEGSWLTVV.

The chain has TRBV24-1 and TRBJ2-3, with D possibly matching TRBD2 (5 bases). The CDR3 has 15 amino acids. V was pared by 4 bases and J by 0 bases, with 10 bases between. Germline-derived CDR1 and CDR2 are KGHDR and SFDVKD. The CDR3 DNA is TGTGCCACCAGTGAGGTCGGGGTAAGCACAGATACGCAGTATTTT. It translates to CATSEVGVSTDTQYF.

This chain joins TRBV9 and TRBJ2-2; D is perhaps TRBD1 (6 bases). CDR1 and CDR2 from the germline V gene are SGDLS and YYNGEE. The length of the CDR3 is 14 residues. The V end lost 5 bases, the J end lost 1 base, and 9 bases lay between the germline ends. CDR3 sequence reads: CASRSGQNTGELFF. CDR3 sequence (DNA): TGTGCCAGCAGATCGGGACAGAACACCGGGGAGCTGTTTTTT. Full variable domain (remainder filled in from reference TRBV9 and TRBJ2-2): DSGVTQTPKHLITATGQRVTLRCSPRSGDLSVYWYQQSLDQGLQFLIQYYNGEERAKGNILERFSAQQFPDLHSELNLSSLELGDSALYFCASRSGQNTGELFFGEGSRLTVL.

The gene calls are TRBV29-1 and TRBJ1-4, with 9 positions matching TRBD1. CDR3 length equals 13 residues. J was trimmed by 8 bases and V by 6 bases; bases with no gene match: 7. CDR1 is SQVTM and CDR2 is ANQGSEA in the germline V gene. The CDR3 here is CSVSGQGGEKLFF. The CDR3 DNA sequence: TGCAGCGTCTCGGGACAGGGAGGGGAAAAACTGTTTTTT.

This chain uses TRBV4-3 with TRBJ1-4; 8 nucleotides line up with TRBD1. The V and J ends lost 4 bases and 4 bases, in that order; junction bases with no gene match: 5. This CDR3 spans 15 amino acids. Germline loops: CDR1 LGHNA, CDR2 YSLEER. The CDR3 loop is CASSRPDRGNEKLFF. Written as DNA, the CDR3 is TGCGCCAGCAGCCGCCCTGACAGGGGTAATGAAAAACTGTTTTTT.

This chain joins TRBV5-6 and TRBJ1-4, with D unclear. Between the trimmed V and J ends, which lost 6 bases and 3 bases, there was a span of 9 bases. From germline, CDR1 is SGHDT and CDR2 YYEEEE. The CDR3 sequence is 13 residues long. The CDR3 nucleotides are TGTGCCAGCAATAAGGAGGCTAATGAAAAACTGTTTTTT. It translates to CASNKEANEKLFF.

The chain is built from TRBV5-4 and TRBJ2-2, with D possibly matching TRBD2 (6 bases). Germline V lookup: CDR1 SGHNT, CDR2 YYREEE (reference sequence). Trimming pared 6 bases from V and 2 bases from J, leaving 14 bases between. The CDR3 sequence is 15 residues long. The CDR3 loop is CASTRGRGNTGELFF. The CDR3 DNA is TGTGCCAGCACCCGAGGGCGGGGAAACACCGGGGAGCTGTTTTTT.

The chain is built from TRBV12-3 or TRBV12-4 and TRBJ1-1; TRBD1 might be the D (5 bases). Between the trimmed V and J ends, which lost 3 bases and 1 base, there was a span of 6 bases. The CDR3 has 13 amino acids. The DNA for the CDR3 is TGTGCCAGCAGTTTTCAGGGGAACACTGAAGCTTTCTTT. Translated, it gives CASSFQGNTEAFF.

J is TRBJ1-1 and V is TRBV2, with 7 nucleotides matching TRBD1. The CDR3 loop spans 14 amino acids. V shed 5 bases, J shed 1 base, and the junction held 4 bases outside the gene matches. The germline V gene encodes CDR1 SNHLY and CDR2 FYNNEI. The CDR3 loop reads CASSSRQGNTEAFF. CDR3 coding DNA: TGTGCCAGCAGTTCCCGACAGGGGAACACTGAAGCTTTCTTT. The whole variable domain, remainder taken from reference TRBV2 and TRBJ1-1, is EPEVTQTPSHQVTQMGQEVILRCVPISNHLYFYWYRQILGQKVEFLVSFYNNEISEKSEIFDDQFSVERPDGSNFTLKIRSTKLEDSAMYFCASSSRQGNTEAFFGQGTRLTVV.

This rearrangement joins TRBV9 to TRBJ2-1, with 8 bases matching TRBD2. The CDR3 length is 16 residues. Unmatched junction bases numbered 9, after V lost 0 bases and J lost 7 bases. In germline, CDR1 is SGDLS, CDR2 YYNGEE. The CDR3 reads CASSVGGGMDGNEQFF. In DNA form, the CDR3 reads TGTGCCAGCAGCGTAGGCGGGGGGATGGACGGGAATGAGCAGTTCTTC.